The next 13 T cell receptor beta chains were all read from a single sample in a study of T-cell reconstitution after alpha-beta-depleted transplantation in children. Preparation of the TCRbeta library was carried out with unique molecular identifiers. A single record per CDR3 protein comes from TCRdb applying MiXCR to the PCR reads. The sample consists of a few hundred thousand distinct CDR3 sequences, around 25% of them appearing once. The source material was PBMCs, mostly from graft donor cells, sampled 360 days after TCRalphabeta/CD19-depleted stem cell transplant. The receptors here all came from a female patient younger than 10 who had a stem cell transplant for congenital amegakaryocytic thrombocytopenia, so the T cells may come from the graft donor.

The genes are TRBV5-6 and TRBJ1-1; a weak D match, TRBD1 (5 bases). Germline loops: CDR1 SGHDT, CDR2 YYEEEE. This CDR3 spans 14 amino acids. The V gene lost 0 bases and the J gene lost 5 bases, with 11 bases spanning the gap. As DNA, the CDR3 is TGTGCCAGCAGCTTGGGAGCGGGGCCAACTGAAGCTTTCTTT. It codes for CASSLGAGPTEAFF.

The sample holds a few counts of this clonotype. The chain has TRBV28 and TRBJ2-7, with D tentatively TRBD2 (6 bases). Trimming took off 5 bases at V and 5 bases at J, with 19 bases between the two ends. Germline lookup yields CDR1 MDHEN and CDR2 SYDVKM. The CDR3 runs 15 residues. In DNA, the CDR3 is TGTGCCAGCAGTCTATATCCGGGCGGGATTCACGAGCAGTACTTC. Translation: CASSLYPGGIHEQYF.

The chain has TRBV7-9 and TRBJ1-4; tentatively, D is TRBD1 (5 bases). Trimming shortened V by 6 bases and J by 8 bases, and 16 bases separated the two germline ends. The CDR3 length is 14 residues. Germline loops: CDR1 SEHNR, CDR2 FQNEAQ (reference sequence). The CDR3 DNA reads TGTGCCAGCAGTTCGAAAGGGAGGGGCGAAAAACTGTTTTTT. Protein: CASSSKGRGEKLFF. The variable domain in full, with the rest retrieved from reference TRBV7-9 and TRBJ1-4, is DTGVSQNPRHKITKRGQNVTFRCDPISEHNRLYWYRQTLGQGPEFLTYFQNEAQLEKSRLLSDRFSAERPKGSFSTLEIQRTEQGDSAMYLCASSSKGRGEKLFFGSGTQLSVL.

The CDR3 bases are TGTGCCAGCAGTCCGTCCTGGGACTACAATGAGCAGTTCTTC. Its protein product is CASSPSWDYNEQFF. The chain employs TRBV12-3 or TRBV12-4 and TRBJ2-1; unclear D gene. The CDR3 extends over 14 amino acids. Trimming pared 5 bases from V and 3 bases from J, leaving 11 bases between.

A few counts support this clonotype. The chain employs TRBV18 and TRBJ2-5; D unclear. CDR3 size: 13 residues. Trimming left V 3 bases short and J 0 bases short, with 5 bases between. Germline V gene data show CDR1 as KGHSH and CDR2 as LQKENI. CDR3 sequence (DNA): TGTGCCAGCTCACCGAGTTACCAAGAGACCCAGTACTTC. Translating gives CASSPSYQETQYF.

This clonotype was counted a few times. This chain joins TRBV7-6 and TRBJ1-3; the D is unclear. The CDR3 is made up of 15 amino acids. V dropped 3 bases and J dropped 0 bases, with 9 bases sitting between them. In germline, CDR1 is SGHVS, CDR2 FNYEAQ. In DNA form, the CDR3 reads TGTGCCAGCAGCTTTGTTGGGGACTCTGGAAACACCATATATTTT. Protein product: CASSFVGDSGNTIYF.

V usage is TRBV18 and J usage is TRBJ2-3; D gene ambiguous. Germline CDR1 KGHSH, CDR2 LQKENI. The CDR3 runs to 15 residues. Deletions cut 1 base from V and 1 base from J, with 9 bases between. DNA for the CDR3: TGTGCCAGCTCACCACACCCGGGCGGCACAGATACGCAGTATTTT. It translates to CASSPHPGGTDTQYF.

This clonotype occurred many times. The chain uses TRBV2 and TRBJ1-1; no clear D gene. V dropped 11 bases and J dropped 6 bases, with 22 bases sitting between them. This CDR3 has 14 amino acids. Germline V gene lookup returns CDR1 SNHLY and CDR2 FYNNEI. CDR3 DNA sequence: TGTGCCTGCTCGGTAAGCAGGTCTGTTCCTGAAGCTTTCTTT. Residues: CACSVSRSVPEAFF. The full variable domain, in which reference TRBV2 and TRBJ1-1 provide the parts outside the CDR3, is EPEVTQTPSHQVTQMGQEVILRCVPISNHLYFYWYRQILGQKVEFLVSFYNNEISEKSEIFDDQFSVERPDGSNFTLKIRSTKLEDSAMYFCACSVSRSVPEAFFGQGTRLTVV.

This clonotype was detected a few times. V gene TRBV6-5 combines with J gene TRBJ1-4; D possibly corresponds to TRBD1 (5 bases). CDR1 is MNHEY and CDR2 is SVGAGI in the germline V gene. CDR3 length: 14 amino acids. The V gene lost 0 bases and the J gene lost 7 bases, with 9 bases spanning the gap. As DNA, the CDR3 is TGTGCCAGCAGTTACTCGACAGATGTTGAAAAACTGTTTTTT. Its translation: CASSYSTDVEKLFF.

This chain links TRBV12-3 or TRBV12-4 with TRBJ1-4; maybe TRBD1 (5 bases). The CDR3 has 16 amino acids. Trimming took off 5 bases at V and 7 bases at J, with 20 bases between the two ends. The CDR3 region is CASSPYPRARGEKLFF. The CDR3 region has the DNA TGTGCCAGCAGTCCCTACCCCAGGGCGCGGGGTGAAAAACTGTTTTTT.

The CDR3 DNA is TGCAGCGTTGACCCAAGGTATTACGGTTTTTTCTACAATGAGCAGTTCTTC. It translates to CSVDPRYYGFFYNEQFF. The chain combines TRBV29-1 with TRBJ2-1; D call uncertain. The CDR3 spans 17 residues. Trimming shortened V by 3 bases and J by 3 bases, and 21 bases separated the two germline ends. CDR1 SQVTM and CDR2 ANQGSEA come from the germline V gene.

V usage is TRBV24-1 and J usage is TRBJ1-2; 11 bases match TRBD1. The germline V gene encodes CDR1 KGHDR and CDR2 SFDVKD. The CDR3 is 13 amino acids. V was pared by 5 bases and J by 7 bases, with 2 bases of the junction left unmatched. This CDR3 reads CATSVGTGGGYTF. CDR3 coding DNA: TGTGCCACCAGTGTCGGGACAGGGGGTGGCTACACCTTC.

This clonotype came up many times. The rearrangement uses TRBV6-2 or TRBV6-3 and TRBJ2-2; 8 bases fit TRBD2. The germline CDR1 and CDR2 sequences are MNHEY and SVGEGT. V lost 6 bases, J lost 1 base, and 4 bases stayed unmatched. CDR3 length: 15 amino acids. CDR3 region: CASRLLAENTGELFF. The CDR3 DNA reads TGTGCCAGCAGGCTACTAGCGGAGAACACCGGGGAGCTGTTTTTT.